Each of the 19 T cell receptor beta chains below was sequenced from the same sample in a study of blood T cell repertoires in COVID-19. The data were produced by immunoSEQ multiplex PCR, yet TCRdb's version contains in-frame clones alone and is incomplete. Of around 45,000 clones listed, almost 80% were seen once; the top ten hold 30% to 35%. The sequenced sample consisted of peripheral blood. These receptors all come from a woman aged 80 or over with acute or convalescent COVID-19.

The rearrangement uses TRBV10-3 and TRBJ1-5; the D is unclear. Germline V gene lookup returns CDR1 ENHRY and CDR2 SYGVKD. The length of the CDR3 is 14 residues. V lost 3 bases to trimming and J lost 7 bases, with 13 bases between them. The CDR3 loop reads CAISDAPEGQPQHF. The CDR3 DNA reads TGTGCCATCAGTGATGCCCCCGAGGGACAGCCCCAGCATTTT.

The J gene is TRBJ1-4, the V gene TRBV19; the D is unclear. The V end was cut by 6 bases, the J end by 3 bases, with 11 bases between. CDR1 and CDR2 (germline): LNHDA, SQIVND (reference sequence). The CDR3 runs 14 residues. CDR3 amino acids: CASSLWQSNEKLFF. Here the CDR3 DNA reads TGTGCCAGTAGCCTGTGGCAGTCTAATGAAAAACTGTTTTTT. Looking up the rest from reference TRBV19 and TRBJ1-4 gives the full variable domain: DGGITQSPKYLFRKEGQNVTLSCEQNLNHDAMYWYRQDPGQGLRLIYYSQIVNDFQKGDIAEGYSVSREKKESFPLTVTSAQKNPTAFYLCASSLWQSNEKLFFGSGTQLSVL.

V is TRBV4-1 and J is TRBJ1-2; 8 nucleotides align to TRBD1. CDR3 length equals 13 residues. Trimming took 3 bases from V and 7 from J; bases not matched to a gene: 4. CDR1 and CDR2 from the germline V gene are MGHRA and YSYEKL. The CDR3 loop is CASSQDRVPGYTF. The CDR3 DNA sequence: TGCGCCAGCAGCCAGGACAGGGTCCCTGGCTACACCTTC.

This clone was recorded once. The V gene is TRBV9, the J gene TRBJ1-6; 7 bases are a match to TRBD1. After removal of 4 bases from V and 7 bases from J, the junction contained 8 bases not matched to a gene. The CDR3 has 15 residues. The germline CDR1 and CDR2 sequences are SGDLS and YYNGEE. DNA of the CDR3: TGTGCCAGCAGCCCCCGGGACAGCTTGAATTCACCCCTCCACTTT. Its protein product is CASSPRDSLNSPLHF.

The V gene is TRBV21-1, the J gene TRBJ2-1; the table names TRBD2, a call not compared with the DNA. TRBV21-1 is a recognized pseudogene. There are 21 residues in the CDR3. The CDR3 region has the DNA TGTGCCAGGGGGAGGCGGGAGGCCCGCCCGCGAGATCTTAGCTCCTACAATGAGCAGTTCTTC. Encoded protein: CARGRREARPRDLSSYNEQFF.

The CDR3 bases are TGCAGCCCCAAGTGGACAGGCCCCACTGAAGCTTTCTTT. As protein: CSPKWTGPTEAFF. The chain recombines TRBV29-1 with TRBJ1-1; the match to TRBD1 covers 7 bases. From germline, CDR1 is SQVTM and CDR2 ANQGSEA. V was clipped by 8 bases and J by 4 bases; unmatched bases: 10. The CDR3 covers 13 residues.

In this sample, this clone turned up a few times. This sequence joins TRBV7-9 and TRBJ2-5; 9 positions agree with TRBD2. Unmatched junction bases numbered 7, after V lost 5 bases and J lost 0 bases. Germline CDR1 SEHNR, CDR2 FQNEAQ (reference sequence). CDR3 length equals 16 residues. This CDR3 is CASSQGRTSDQETQYF. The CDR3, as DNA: TGTGCCAGCAGCCAAGGCAGGACTAGCGACCAAGAGACCCAGTACTTC.

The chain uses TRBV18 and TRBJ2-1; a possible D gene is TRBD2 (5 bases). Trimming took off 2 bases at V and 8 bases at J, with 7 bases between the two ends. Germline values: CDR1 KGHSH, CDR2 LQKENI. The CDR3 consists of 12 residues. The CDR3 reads CASSPVEDEQFF. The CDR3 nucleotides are TGTGCCAGCTCACCAGTGGAGGATGAGCAGTTCTTC.

The CDR3 is CATSYGAYEQYF. The CDR3 DNA reads as TGTGCCACCAGCTACGGAGCCTACGAGCAGTACTTC. The chain combines TRBV15 with TRBJ2-7; no clear D. Germline lookup yields CDR1 LNHNV and CDR2 YYDKDF (reference sequence). Trimming took off 5 bases at V and 2 bases at J, with 7 bases between the two ends. The CDR3 length is 12 residues.

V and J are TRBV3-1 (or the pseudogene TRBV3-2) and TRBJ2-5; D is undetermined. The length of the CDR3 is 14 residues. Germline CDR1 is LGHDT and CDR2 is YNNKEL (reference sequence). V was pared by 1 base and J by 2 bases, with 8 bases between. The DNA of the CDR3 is TGTGCCAGCAGCCAAGTGCTGCGGCAAGAGACCCAGTACTTC. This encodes CASSQVLRQETQYF.

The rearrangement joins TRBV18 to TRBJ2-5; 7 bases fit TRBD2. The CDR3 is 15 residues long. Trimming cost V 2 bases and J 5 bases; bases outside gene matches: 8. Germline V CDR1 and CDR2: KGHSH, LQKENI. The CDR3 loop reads CASSPFWGGMETQYF. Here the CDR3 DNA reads TGTGCCAGCTCACCATTTTGGGGGGGAATGGAGACCCAGTACTTC.

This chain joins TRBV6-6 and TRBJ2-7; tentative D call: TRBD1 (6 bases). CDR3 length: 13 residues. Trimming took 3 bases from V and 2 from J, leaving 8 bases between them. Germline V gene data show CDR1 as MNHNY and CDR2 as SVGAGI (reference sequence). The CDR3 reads CASSYQGTYEQYF. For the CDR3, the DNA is TGTGCCAGCAGTTATCAGGGGACCTACGAGCAGTACTTC.

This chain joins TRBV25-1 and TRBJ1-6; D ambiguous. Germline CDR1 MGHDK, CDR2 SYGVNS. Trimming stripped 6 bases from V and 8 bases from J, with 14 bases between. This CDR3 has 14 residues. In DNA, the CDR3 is TGTGCCAGCAGCCCCCGAAACGGTGATTCACCCCTCCACTTT. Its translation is CASSPRNGDSPLHF. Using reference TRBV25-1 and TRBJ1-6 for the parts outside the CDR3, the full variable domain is EADIYQTPRYLVIGTGKKITLECSQTMGHDKMYWYQQDPGMELHLIHYSYGVNSTEKGDLSSESTVSRIRTEHFPLTLESARPSHTSQYLCASSPRNGDSPLHFGNGTRLTVT.

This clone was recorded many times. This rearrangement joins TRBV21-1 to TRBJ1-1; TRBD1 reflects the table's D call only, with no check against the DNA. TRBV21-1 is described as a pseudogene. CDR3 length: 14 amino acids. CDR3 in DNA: TGTGCCAGCAGAACCCTCATCAGGAACACTGAAGCTTTCTTT. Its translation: CASRTLIRNTEAFF.

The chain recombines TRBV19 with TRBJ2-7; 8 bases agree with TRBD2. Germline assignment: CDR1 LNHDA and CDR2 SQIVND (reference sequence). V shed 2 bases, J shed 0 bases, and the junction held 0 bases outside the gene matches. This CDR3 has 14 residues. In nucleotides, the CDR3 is TGTGCCAGTAGTATAAGCGGGAGCTCCTACGAGCAGTACTTC. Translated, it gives CASSISGSSYEQYF.

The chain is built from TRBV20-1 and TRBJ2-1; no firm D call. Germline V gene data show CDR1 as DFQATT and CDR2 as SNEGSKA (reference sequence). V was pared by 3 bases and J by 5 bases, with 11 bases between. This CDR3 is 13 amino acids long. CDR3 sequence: CSASQLRDNEQFF. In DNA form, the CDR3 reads TGCAGTGCTAGTCAACTTAGAGACAATGAGCAGTTCTTC.

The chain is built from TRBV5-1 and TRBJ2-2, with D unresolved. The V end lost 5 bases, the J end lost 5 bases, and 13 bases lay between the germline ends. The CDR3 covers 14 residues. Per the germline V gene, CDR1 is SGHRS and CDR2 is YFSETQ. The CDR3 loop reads CASSSDFFTGELFF. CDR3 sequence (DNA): TGCGCCAGCAGTTCTGACTTCTTTACCGGGGAGCTGTTTTTT. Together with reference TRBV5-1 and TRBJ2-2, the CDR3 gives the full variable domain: KAGVTQTPRYLIKTRGQQVTLSCSPISGHRSVSWYQQTPGQGLQFLFEYFSETQRNKGNFPGRFSGRQFSNSRSEMNVSTLELGDSALYLCASSSDFFTGELFFGEGSRLTVL.

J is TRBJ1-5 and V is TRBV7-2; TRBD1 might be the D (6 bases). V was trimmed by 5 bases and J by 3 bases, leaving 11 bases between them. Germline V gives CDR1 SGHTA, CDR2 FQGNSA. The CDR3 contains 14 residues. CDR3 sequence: CASSPWTDNQPQHF. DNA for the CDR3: TGTGCCAGCAGCCCCTGGACAGACAATCAGCCCCAGCATTTT.

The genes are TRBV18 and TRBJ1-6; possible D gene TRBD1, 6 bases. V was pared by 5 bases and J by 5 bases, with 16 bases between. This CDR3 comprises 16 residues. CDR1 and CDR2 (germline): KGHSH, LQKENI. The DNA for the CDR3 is TGTGCCAGCTCATTTCAGCGGGGGCAAGATAATTCACCCCTCCACTTT. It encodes CASSFQRGQDNSPLHF.